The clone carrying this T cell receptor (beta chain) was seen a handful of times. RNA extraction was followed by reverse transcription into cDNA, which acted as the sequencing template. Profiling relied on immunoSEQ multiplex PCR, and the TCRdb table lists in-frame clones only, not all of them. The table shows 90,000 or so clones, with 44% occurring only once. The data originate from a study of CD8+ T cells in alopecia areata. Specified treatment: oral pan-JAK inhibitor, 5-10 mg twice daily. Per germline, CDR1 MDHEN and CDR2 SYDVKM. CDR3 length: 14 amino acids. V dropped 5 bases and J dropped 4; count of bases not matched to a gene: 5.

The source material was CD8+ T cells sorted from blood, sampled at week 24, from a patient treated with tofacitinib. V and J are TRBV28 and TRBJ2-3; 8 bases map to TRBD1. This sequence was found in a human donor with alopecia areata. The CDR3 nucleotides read TGTGCCAGCAGTCAGGACAGGGTTGCAGATACGCAGTATTTT. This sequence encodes CASSQDRVADTQYF.